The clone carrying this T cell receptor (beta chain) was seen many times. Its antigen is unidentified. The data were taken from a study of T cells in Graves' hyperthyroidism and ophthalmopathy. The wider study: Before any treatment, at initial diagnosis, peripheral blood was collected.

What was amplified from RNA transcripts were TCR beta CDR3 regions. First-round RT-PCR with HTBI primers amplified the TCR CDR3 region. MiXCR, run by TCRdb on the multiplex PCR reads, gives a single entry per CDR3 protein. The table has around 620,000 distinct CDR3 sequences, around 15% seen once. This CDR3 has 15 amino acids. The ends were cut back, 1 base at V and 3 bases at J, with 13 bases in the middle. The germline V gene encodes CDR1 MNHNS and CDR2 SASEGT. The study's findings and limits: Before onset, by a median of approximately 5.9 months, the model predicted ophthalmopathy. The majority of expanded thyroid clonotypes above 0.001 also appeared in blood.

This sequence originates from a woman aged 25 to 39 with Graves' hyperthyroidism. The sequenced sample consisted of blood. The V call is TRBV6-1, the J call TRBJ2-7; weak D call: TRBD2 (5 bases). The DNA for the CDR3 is TGTGCCAGCAGTGAAGTTTCAGGACTCCGCTACGAGCAGTACTTC. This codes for CASSEVSGLRYEQYF.